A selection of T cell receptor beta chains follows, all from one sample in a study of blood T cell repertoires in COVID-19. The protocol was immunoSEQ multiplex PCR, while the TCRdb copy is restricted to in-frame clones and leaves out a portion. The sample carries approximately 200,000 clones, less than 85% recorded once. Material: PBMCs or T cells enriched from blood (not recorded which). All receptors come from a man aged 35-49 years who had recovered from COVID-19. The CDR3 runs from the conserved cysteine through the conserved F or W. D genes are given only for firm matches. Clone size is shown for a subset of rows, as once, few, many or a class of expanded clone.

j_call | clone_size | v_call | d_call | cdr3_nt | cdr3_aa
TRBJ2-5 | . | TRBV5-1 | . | TGCGCCAGCAGCTTGGTGGCAGGGAAAGAGACCCAGTACTTC | CASSLVAGKETQYF
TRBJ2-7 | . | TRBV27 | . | TGTGCCAGCAGTTCCCCGGAGCGACTTCCCTACGAGCAGTACTTC | CASSSPERLPYEQYF
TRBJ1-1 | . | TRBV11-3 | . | TGTGCCAGCAGCTTACCCGGAGGTGGCACTGAAGCTTTCTTT | CASSLPGGGTEAFF
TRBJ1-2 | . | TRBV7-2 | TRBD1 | TGTGCCAGCAGCTTAGGGCAACCGGGACAGACAATCTATGGCTACACCTTC | CASSLGQPGQTIYGYTF
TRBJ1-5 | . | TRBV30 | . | TGTGCCTGGCAATCCGGGACAAAGAATCAGCCCCAGCATTTT | CAWQSGTKNQPQHF
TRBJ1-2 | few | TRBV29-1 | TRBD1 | TGCAGCGTTGAAGGGCAGGGGGTTGGCTACACCTTC | CSVEGQGVGYTF
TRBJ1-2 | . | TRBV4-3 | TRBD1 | TGCGCCAGCAGCCGCCAGGGACAGATCTATGGCTACACCTTC | CASSRQGQIYGYTF
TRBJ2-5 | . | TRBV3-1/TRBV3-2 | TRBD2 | TGTGCCAGCACCGGCGGGGGGATCCCGGGGATTGTAGAGACCCAGTACTTC | CASTGGGIPGIVETQYF
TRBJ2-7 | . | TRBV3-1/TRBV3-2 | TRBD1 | TGTGCCAGCAGCCCAAACCCCGGGACAGGGGTTTTATACGAGCAGTACTTC | CASSPNPGTGVLYEQYF
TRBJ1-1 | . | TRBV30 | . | TGTGCCTGGAGTTTCGGTGGTTATGAAGCTTTCTTT | CAWSFGGYEAFF
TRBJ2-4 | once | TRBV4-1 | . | TGCGCCAGCAGCCAAGCGCAGGGAAACATTCAGTACTTC | CASSQAQGNIQYF
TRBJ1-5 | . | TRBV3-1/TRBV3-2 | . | TGTGCCAGCAGCCAAGTGCGGGGAAATCAGCCCCAGCATTTT | CASSQVRGNQPQHF
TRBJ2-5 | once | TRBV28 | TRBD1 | TGTGCCAGCTCCTCGGGACAGGGGGTCGAAGAGACCCAGTACTTC | CASSSGQGVEETQYF
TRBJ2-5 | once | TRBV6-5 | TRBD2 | TGTGCCAGCAGTTACGGGACTAGCGGGATACAAGAGACCCAGTACTTC | CASSYGTSGIQETQYF
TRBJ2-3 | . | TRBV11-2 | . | TGTGCCAGCAGCTTAGGGGGTCGAGCGGGAGATACGCAGTATTTT | CASSLGGRAGDTQYF
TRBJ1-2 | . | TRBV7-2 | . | TGTGCCAGCAGCTTCAAGCCGTCAAACTATGGCTACACCTTC | CASSFKPSNYGYTF
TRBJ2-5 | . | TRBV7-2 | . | TGTGCCAGCAGCTCGGACAGACAAGAGACCCAGTACTTC | CASSSDRQETQYF
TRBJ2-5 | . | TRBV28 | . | TGTGCCAGCAGTGGCCGAGGCAGGGGCTTTCCACAAGAGACCCAGTACTTC | CASSGRGRGFPQETQYF
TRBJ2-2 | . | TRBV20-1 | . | TGCAGTGCTAGTAGACAGAGAAACACCGGGGAGCTGTTTTTT | CSASRQRNTGELFF
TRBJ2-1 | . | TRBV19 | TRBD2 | TGTGCCAGTAGTCTCTCGACGGGACTAGCGGACTACAATGAGCAGTTCTTC | CASSLSTGLADYNEQFF
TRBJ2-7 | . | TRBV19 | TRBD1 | TGTGCCAGTAGTATATCCGGAGACAGGGGGAGCGAGCAGTACTTC | CASSISGDRGSEQYF
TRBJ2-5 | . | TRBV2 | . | TGTGCCAGCAGTGAAGAGACAGGATCGAGGACCCAGTACTTC | CASSEETGSRTQYF
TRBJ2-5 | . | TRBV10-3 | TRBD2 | TGTGCCACCCGTGAACTAGCGGACCAAGAGACCCAGTACTTC | CATRELADQETQYF
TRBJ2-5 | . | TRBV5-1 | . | TGCGCCAGCAGCTTGGTGCGACAAACCCAAGAGACCCAGTACTTC | CASSLVRQTQETQYF
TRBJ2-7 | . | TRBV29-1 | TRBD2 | TGCAGCGTGGACCGGGGGACTAGCGGAGGGGAGCAGTACTTC | CSVDRGTSGGEQYF
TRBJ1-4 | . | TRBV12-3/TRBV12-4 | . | TGTGCCAGCAGTTTGGGTGGGCGTGAAAAACTGTTTTTT | CASSLGGREKLFF
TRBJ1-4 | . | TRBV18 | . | TGTGCCAGCTCACCACTGAGGGAACATGGAAAACTGTTTTTT | CASSPLREHGKLFF
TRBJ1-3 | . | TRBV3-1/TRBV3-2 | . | TGTGCCAGCACCCCGCCGCATAGCTCTGGAAACACCATATATTTT | CASTPPHSSGNTIYF
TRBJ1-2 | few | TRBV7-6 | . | TGTGCCAGCAGCTCCGGGAAGGGGGACTATGGCTACACCTTC | CASSSGKGDYGYTF
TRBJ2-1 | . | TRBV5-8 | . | TGTGCCAGCAGCTTGGGACTCCTGAGCTCCTACAATGAGCAGTTCTTC | CASSLGLLSSYNEQFF
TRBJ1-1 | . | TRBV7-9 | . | TGTGCCAGCAGCTTTAGAAGAAACACTGAAGCTTTCTTT | CASSFRRNTEAFF
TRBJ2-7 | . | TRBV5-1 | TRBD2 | TGCGCCAGCAGCCCGATGCCTAGCGGGCAACCCTACGAGCAGTACTTC | CASSPMPSGQPYEQYF
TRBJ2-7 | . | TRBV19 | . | TGTGCCAGTACCGCTGGCCTAGGGGTCTCCTACGAGCAGTACTTC | CASTAGLGVSYEQYF
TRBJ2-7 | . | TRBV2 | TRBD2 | TGTGCCAGCAGTCCGGGACTAGGGGCTCGGCAGTACTTC | CASSPGLGARQYF
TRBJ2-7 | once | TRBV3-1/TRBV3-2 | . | TGTGCCACCGGGGACACCGCCTACGAGCAGTACTTC | CATGDTAYEQYF